The 15 T cell receptor beta chains presented below share a single source sample, sequenced in a study of monozygotic twins with cystic fibrosis. Only in-frame clones appear in the TCRdb table, and some are missing; sequencing was by immunoSEQ multiplex PCR. This sample has about 19,000 clones, with approximately 97% found just once. Material: blood. All receptors come from a woman aged 30 to 39 with cystic fibrosis.

The J gene is TRBJ2-5, the V gene TRBV7-9; tentatively, D is TRBD1 (5 bases). V lost 0 bases, J lost 14 bases, and 13 bases lay in between. The CDR3 is made up of 12 amino acids. From germline, CDR1 is SEHNR and CDR2 FQNEAQ (reference sequence). The CDR3 coding sequence is TGTGCCAGCAGCTTAGCGTCGACAGCTAACTACTTC. This codes for CASSLASTANYF.

The rearrangement uses TRBV6-1 and TRBJ2-7; D remains ambiguous. Germline V CDR1 and CDR2: MNHNS, SASEGT. The CDR3 covers 13 residues. Deletions cut 2 bases from V and 0 bases from J, with 5 bases between. DNA for the CDR3: TGTGCCAGCAGTGAATGGAGCTCCTACGAGCAGTACTTC. Translating gives CASSEWSSYEQYF.

The sample holds one count of this clone. This chain connects TRBV5-5 to TRBJ2-5; 8 bases are a match to TRBD2. V dropped 4 bases and J dropped 3; count of bases not matched to a gene: 5. CDR3 length equals 14 residues. Per the germline V gene, CDR1 is SGHKS and CDR2 is YYEKEE (reference sequence). The CDR3 coding sequence is TGTGCCAGCAGCCCGGGGGGGGTCAAAGAGACCCAGTACTTC. Residues: CASSPGGVKETQYF.

V is TRBV7-9 and J is TRBJ2-3, with D tentatively TRBD1 or TRBD2 (7 bases each). The germline V and J ends were trimmed by 5 bases and 2 bases, with 23 bases remaining between them. Germline CDR1 is SEHNR and CDR2 is FQNEAQ (reference sequence). The CDR3 consists of 18 residues. Here the CDR3 DNA reads TGTGCCAGCAGCCTAGGGAGGGGGCCATCAAGTTTCACAGATACGCAGTATTTT. Encoded protein: CASSLGRGPSSFTDTQYF.

The chain uses TRBV19 and TRBJ1-5; D unresolved. V was shortened by 6 bases and J by 0 bases, with 12 bases between the two germline ends. Germline V gives CDR1 LNHDA, CDR2 SQIVND (reference sequence). The CDR3 spans 15 residues. The CDR3 reads CASSLPLYSNQPQHF. The DNA for the CDR3 is TGTGCCAGTAGCCTCCCCCTGTATAGCAATCAGCCCCAGCATTTT.

The chain joins TRBV12-1 to TRBJ1-2; the D segment call TRBD1 is taken from the table without a DNA check. TRBV12-1 is a pseudogene locus. CDR3 size: 13 residues. For the CDR3, the DNA is TGTGCCAGCAGCTTTTCAGGGGTCAATGGCTACACCTTC. Encoded protein: CASSFSGVNGYTF.

The rearrangement joins TRBV7-2 to TRBJ2-5; 8 bases align to TRBD2. Germline loops: CDR1 SGHTA, CDR2 FQGNSA. V trimming: 3 bases; J trimming: 4 bases; junction bases outside the gene matches: 4. The length of the CDR3 is 14 residues. CDR3 region: CASSFGGARETQYF. The CDR3 DNA reads as TGTGCCAGCAGCTTCGGGGGGGCCCGAGAGACCCAGTACTTC.

The chain uses TRBV7-2 and TRBJ2-1; D remains unclear. CDR3 length equals 15 residues. CDR1 and CDR2 from the germline V gene are SGHTA and FQGNSA. V dropped 1 base and J dropped 0 bases, with 7 bases sitting between them. The CDR3 sequence: CASSLVASSYNEQFF. CDR3 DNA sequence: TGTGCCAGCAGCTTAGTGGCCTCCTCCTACAATGAGCAGTTCTTC.

The chain links TRBV15 to TRBJ2-3; 14 bases match TRBD2. Germline values: CDR1 LNHNV, CDR2 YYDKDF (reference sequence). The CDR3 is 16 amino acids. V lost 5 bases to trimming and J lost 5 bases; unmatched junction nucleotides: 6. The DNA for the CDR3 is TGTGCCACCAGCTGGGGACTAGCGGGGGCCCGAGATACGCAGTATTTT. Translated: CATSWGLAGARDTQYF.

The chain carries TRBV10-3 and TRBJ1-4; no definite D call. The V gene lost 1 base and the J gene lost 7 bases, with 4 bases spanning the gap. Germline V gene data show CDR1 as ENHRY and CDR2 as SYGVKD. The CDR3 consists of 12 residues. CDR3 nucleotide sequence: TGTGCCATCAGTGAGTATGGTGAAAAACTGTTTTTT. Its protein product is CAISEYGEKLFF.

The chain couples TRBV10-2 to TRBJ1-2, with 7 bases that match TRBD1. The junction had 9 bases not matched to a gene; V was cut back by 8 bases and J by 0 bases. The germline gives CDR1 WSHSY, CDR2 SAAADI. This CDR3 region has 15 residues. CDR3 residues: CASRRDRPTNYGYTF. The CDR3 nucleotides read TGCGCCAGCCGAAGGGACAGACCAACTAACTATGGCTACACCTTC.

This chain uses TRBV7-6 with TRBJ2-2, with a possible D match to TRBD2 (6 bases). The CDR3 is 16 residues long. The ends were cut back, 1 base at V and 1 base at J, with 10 bases in the middle. Germline V lookup: CDR1 SGHVS, CDR2 FNYEAQ. The CDR3, as DNA: TGTGCCAGCAGCTTAGAGGTCGGGGGGAACACCGGGGAGCTGTTTTTT. It translates to CASSLEVGGNTGELFF.

The chain couples TRBV6-6 to TRBJ1-3, with D possibly matching TRBD1 (5 bases). Germline V gene sequence: CDR1 MNHNY, CDR2 SVGAGI (reference sequence). Trimming left V 2 bases short and J 0 bases short, with 5 bases between. The CDR3 runs 14 residues. This CDR3 reads CASSYDSSGNTIYF. CDR3 DNA sequence: TGTGCCAGCAGTTACGACAGCTCTGGAAACACCATATATTTT.

V is TRBV6-5 and J is TRBJ1-2, with D hard to call. From germline, CDR1 is MNHEY and CDR2 SVGAGI. Deletions cut 8 bases from V and 4 bases from J, with 14 bases between. CDR3 size: 13 residues. CDR3 DNA sequence: TGTGCCAGCTCACCAACCCGGATCTATGGCTACACCTTC. This translates into CASSPTRIYGYTF.

The chain is built from TRBV9 and TRBJ2-2, with 8 bases that match TRBD2. This CDR3 has 16 amino acids. J gave up 2 bases and V 1 base, and 4 bases lay outside the gene matches. Germline loops: CDR1 SGDLS, CDR2 YYNGEE. CDR3 nucleotide sequence: TGTGCCAGCAGCGTATCTGGACTAGCAAACACCGGGGAGCTGTTTTTT. Its translation: CASSVSGLANTGELFF.